This T cell receptor (beta chain) is from a study of blood T cell repertoires in COVID-19. Across the whole study: PBMCs, B-cell-depleted T cells, or T cells provided the cDNA or gDNA that made up the material.

Method: immunoSEQ multiplex PCR; TCRdb's copy keeps in-frame clones and lacks some. The sample lists fewer than 200,000 clones; roughly 79% were seen once. Patients in Seattle were enrolled during active infection, then followed longitudinally. This clone was detected only once. Germline V gene sequence: CDR1 SGHRS, CDR2 YFSETQ. This CDR3 is 15 amino acids long. V shed 1 base and J 9 bases; nucleotides not matched to a gene: 5. The sample comprised peripheral blood. The chain has TRBV5-1 and TRBJ2-1; 12 bases agree with TRBD2. This clonotype was obtained from a woman older than 75 with COVID-19, enrolled during active disease. The CDR3: CASSLLLAGGPEQFF. As DNA, the CDR3 is TGCGCCAGCAGCTTGTTACTAGCGGGAGGCCCTGAGCAGTTCTTC.